The T cell receptor (beta chain) described here comes from a study of T cell responses to AZD1222 COVID-19 vaccine (dated by TCRdb to the early 2020s). With regard to the full study: Because spike-specific TCR depth and breadth did not differ between the two schedules, AZD1222 recipients who got a second dose at roughly 4 weeks were pooled with those who got a second dose at roughly 12 weeks. Enrollment into the trials was organized by age into subgroups of 18-55, 56-69 and 70-plus years, and those subgroups contained about 150, 27 and 61 TCR-sequenced participants, respectively. TCR sequencing was performed for some 250 trial participants, of whom about 210 were given two doses of AZD1222 and some 25 were given two doses of MenACWY control vaccine.

General findings and caveats noted by the study authors: Most participants were white British and females outnumbered males, and the authors suggested that clonal diversity may have been underestimated. After two AZD1222 doses, spike-specific TCR breadth and depth were significantly higher than at day 0 and than in MenACWY recipients. Epitopes outside the regions mutated in the B.1.351 and B.1.1.7 variants were reportedly recognized by nearly half of the unique spike-specific TCRs. Because no day 14 peak-response samples were available, the repertoires could be characterized only after the peak T cell response. The 56-69-year group was small, and its depth increase did not reach significance, likely because of low power. CD4 TCRs associated with the vaccine covered the entire spike protein, and the dominant responses were in regions 160-218 and 743-854. Only six AZD1222 recipients were SARS-CoV-2 seropositive at baseline, limiting conclusions about previously exposed vaccinees.

V is pared back by 10 bases and J by 3 bases, with 7 bases lying between the germline termini. Sequences SGHTA (CDR1) and FQGNSA (CDR2) are obtained from the germline V gene. The cysteine opens and the phenylalanine closes a CDR3 of 11 amino acids. Kept here is only the CDR3 DNA, which spans 33 bases and is read in frame from base 1. With respect to this clone: Its antigen target is currently unknown. No base qualities exist here, and no much larger clone lies one base off it.

The CDR3 regions of human TCRbeta chains were analyzed by immunosequencing. As for the authors' bioinformatics: TCRs in the repertoires were matched against a reference library of SARS-CoV-2-specific TCRs that had been generated with the MIRA antigen-specificity platform. Breadth was defined as the fraction of unique TCRs that were SARS-CoV-2-associated. Depth was defined as the fraction of total T cells that were SARS-CoV-2-associated. Using the MIRA data, every spike-specific TCR was mapped to the spike region that the TCR reacted to and assigned to either a CD4 or a CD8 class. Log10-transformed breadth and depth values were compared by one-way ANOVA with Sidak's multiple comparisons tests. TCRdb mirrors the immuneACCESS table, restricted to in-frame sequences. Some clones are absent from its copies; in checked studies, under half trace to an unresolved V gene, and the reason for the others is unknown. V and J calls and clone size follow that table, whereas D and trimming were derived from the DNA. The sample yields 150,000 to 200,000 clones; 80% to 90% were counted once. Around 5.8% of the sample lies in the top ten.

Sample time point, as interpreted from the label and publication: baseline before first vaccination. The vaccinee samples were drawn from two UK trials, COV001 and COV002, one of which was a single-blind randomized controlled phase 2/3 trial testing AZD1222 (ChAdOx1 nCoV-19) in healthy adults. For TCRbeta chain sequencing, PBMC samples were collected from trial participants at day 0 and at day 28 after the second dose. The specimen comprised peripheral blood, sampled on day 0 of AZD1222 vaccination. The receptor was isolated from an adult in good health. The rearranged segments are TRBV7-2 and TRBJ2-1; the D gene is unclear. The DNA is TGTGCCACAAGCCTCTACAATGAGCAGTTCTTC. Translated, it gives CATSLYNEQFF.